This T cell receptor (beta chain) derives from a study of blood T cell repertoires in COVID-19. Study as a whole: Specimens from acute and convalescent COVID-19 originated in the United States, Italy and Spain. T cells, B-cell-depleted T cells, or PBMCs provided the cDNA or gDNA that served as material.

Original handling: By means of reference gene primer amplification, nucleated cell counts were estimated. Profiled with immunoSEQ multiplex PCR; TCRdb holds only in-frame clones, not every one. V, J and clone size reflect that table, while D and trimming were determined from the DNA. The sample consists of over 85,000 clones, more than 85% of them appearing once. The germline CDR1 and CDR2 sequences are KGHDR and SFDVKD. The length of the CDR3 is 13 residues. V was shortened by 5 bases and J by 1 base, with 5 bases between the two germline ends. The chain employs TRBV24-1 and TRBJ1-5; no clear D gene. The source material was peripheral blood. This receptor was identified in a man aged 45-60 years with active or convalescent COVID-19. CDR3 bases: TGTGCCACCAGTGCGCTAAGCAATCAGCCCCAGCATTTT. It translates to CATSALSNQPQHF.